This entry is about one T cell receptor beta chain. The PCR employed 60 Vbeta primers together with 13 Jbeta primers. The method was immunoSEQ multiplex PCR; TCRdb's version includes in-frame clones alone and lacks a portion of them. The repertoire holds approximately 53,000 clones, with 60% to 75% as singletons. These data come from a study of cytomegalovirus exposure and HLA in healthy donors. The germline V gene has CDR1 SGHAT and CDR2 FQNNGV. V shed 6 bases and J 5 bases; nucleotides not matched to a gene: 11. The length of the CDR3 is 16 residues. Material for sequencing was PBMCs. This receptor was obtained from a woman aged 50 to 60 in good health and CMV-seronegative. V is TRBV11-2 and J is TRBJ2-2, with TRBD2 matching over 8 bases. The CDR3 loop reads CASRSTGTSVTGELFF. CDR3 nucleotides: TGTGCCAGCAGATCTACCGGGACTAGTGTAACCGGGGAGCTGTTTTTT.